The clone carrying this T cell receptor beta chain showed up just once. Its target is not known. The sample belongs to a study of cytomegalovirus exposure and HLA in healthy donors. Study-level background: Out of fewer than 400 genotyped donors, around 80% belonged to the Caucasian-associated ancestry cluster.

Primers included in the PCR were 60 Vbeta and 13 Jbeta primers. The data were produced by immunoSEQ multiplex PCR, yet TCRdb's version contains in-frame clones alone and is incomplete. The table has about 130,000 clones, approximately 85% seen once. Whole-study results and caveats: In a later analysis, HLA-associated TCR beta chains were more clonally expanded than equally common others. Earlier analysis yielded a pattern in which most TCR beta V segments were productive about 87% or about 30% of the time.

Germline V gene sequence: CDR1 SGHKS, CDR2 YYEKEE (reference sequence). The CDR3 extends over 15 amino acids. The junction had 7 bases not matched to a gene; V was cut back by 4 bases and J by 2 bases. Sequencing was carried out using PBMCs. The V and J genes are TRBV5-5 and TRBJ2-7, with 9 bases matching TRBD1. The clonotype was recovered from a boy aged 5-17 years in good health and CMV-seronegative. The CDR3 nucleotides are TGTGCCAGCAGCCTACAGAGGACAGGGGCCTACGAGCAGTACTTC. This gives the protein CASSLQRTGAYEQYF.